What follows are 25 T cell receptor beta chains derived from one specimen sequenced in a study of cytomegalovirus exposure and HLA in healthy donors. Profiled with immunoSEQ multiplex PCR; TCRdb holds only in-frame clones, not every one. The profile covers around 400,000 clones, with about nine tenths appearing a single time and 0.83% taken by the ten largest. Sample: PBMCs. These receptors originate from a woman between 18 and 29 years old in good health and CMV-seronegative.

The gene calls are TRBV30 and TRBJ2-5; TRBD2 matches at 10 bases. Trimming cost V 3 bases and J 5 bases; bases outside gene matches: 15. The CDR3 has 17 residues. CDR1 GTSNPN and CDR2 SVGIG come from the germline V gene (reference sequence). CDR3 DNA: TGTGCCTGGAGGATGCTGAGCGGGGGGGCCACAATGGAGACCCAGTACTTC. It yields the protein CAWRMLSGGATMETQYF.

This clone was picked up one time. The CDR3 sequence: CASSLERWDSYTEAFF. For the CDR3, the DNA is TGTGCCAGCAGCTTAGAGAGGTGGGACAGTTACACTGAAGCTTTCTTT. The J gene is TRBJ1-1, the V gene TRBV11-3; TRBD1 agrees at 7 bases. The CDR3 covers 16 residues. CDR1 is SGHNT, CDR2 YENEEA, per germline. J gave up 3 bases and V 0 bases, and 7 bases lay outside the gene matches.

This clone was counted between two and nine times. V is TRBV27 and J is TRBJ1-5; D not resolved. CDR3 length: 15 amino acids. Trimming removed 6 bases from V and 1 base from J, with 13 bases in between. Germline assignment: CDR1 MNHEY and CDR2 SMNVEV (reference sequence). CDR3 sequence: CASSPRQWSNQPQHF. The CDR3 DNA follows: TGTGCCAGCAGCCCAAGACAATGGAGCAATCAGCCCCAGCATTTT.

J is TRBJ2-1 and V is TRBV5-1; 7 bases align to TRBD2. Per germline, CDR1 SGHRS and CDR2 YFSETQ. The length of the CDR3 is 15 residues. With V trimmed by 3 bases and J by 5 bases, 8 bases remained unmatched. The chain's CDR3 is CASSSGAGSNNEQFF. The CDR3 coding sequence is TGCGCCAGCAGCTCAGGAGCGGGGAGCAACAATGAGCAGTTCTTC.

The rearrangement uses TRBV27 and TRBJ2-3; TRBD2 agrees at 7 bases. With 8 bases clipped from V and 3 bases from J, the junction kept 2 bases outside the gene matches. Germline CDR1 MNHEY, CDR2 SMNVEV (reference sequence). There are 12 residues in the CDR3. The CDR3 reads CASGRGTDTQYF. The CDR3, as DNA: TGTGCCAGCGGGAGGGGTACAGATACGCAGTATTTT.

This chain connects TRBV12-1 to TRBJ1-2; the DNA was not compared with TRBD1, the D call given in the table. TRBV12-1 is a pseudogene locus. The CDR3 loop spans 17 amino acids. CDR3 protein: CASSRLRQVPPRYGYTF. CDR3 DNA: TGTGCCAGCAGCCGTTTGCGACAGGTCCCCCCAAGGTATGGCTACACCTTC.

The J gene is TRBJ1-3, the V gene TRBV6-6; 11 nucleotides line up with TRBD1. Trimming at V came to 2 bases and at J to 4 bases, leaving 1 base not matched to a gene. CDR1 is MNHNY and CDR2 is SVGAGI in the germline V gene (reference sequence). This CDR3 has 15 amino acids. DNA of the CDR3: TGTGCCAGCAGTTACGGACAGGGGGCAGGAAACACCATATATTTT. Protein sequence: CASSYGQGAGNTIYF.

The chain links TRBV7-9 to TRBJ2-4, with D maybe TRBD1 (5 bases). CDR1 is SEHNR and CDR2 is FQNEAQ in the germline V gene (reference sequence). Trimming left V 3 bases short and J 2 bases short, with 8 bases between. The CDR3 has 14 amino acids. This CDR3 reads CASSFKGSKNIQYF. CDR3 nucleotide sequence: TGTGCCAGCAGCTTCAAGGGGTCCAAAAACATTCAGTACTTC. The full variable domain, with the rest looked up from reference TRBV7-9 and TRBJ2-4, is DTGVSQNPRHKITKRGQNVTFRCDPISEHNRLYWYRQTLGQGPEFLTYFQNEAQLEKSRLLSDRFSAERPKGSFSTLEIQRTEQGDSAMYLCASSFKGSKNIQYFGAGTRLSVL.

This clone was seen just once. Distinct nucleotide sequences in the sample also encode this CDR3. The J gene is TRBJ2-1, the V gene TRBV18; 7 bases match TRBD1. The CDR3 is 13 residues long. Unmatched junction bases numbered 0, after V lost 3 bases and J lost 4 bases. CDR1 and CDR2 (germline): KGHSH, LQKENI. The CDR3 region is CASSPGQYNEQFF. The CDR3 region has the DNA TGTGCCAGCTCACCGGGACAGTACAATGAGCAGTTCTTC. Looking up the rest from reference TRBV18 and TRBJ2-1 gives the full variable domain: NAGVMQNPRHLVRRRGQEARLRCSPMKGHSHVYWYRQLPEEGLKFMVYLQKENIIDESGMPKERFSAEFPKEGPSILRIQQVVRGDSAAYFCASSPGQYNEQFFGPGTRLTVL.

This chain links TRBV25-1 with TRBJ2-3; 7 nucleotides line up with TRBD2. J lost 5 bases, V lost 5 bases, and 10 bases had no gene match. The CDR3 runs 15 residues. Germline CDR1 MGHDK, CDR2 SYGVNS. For the CDR3, the DNA is TGTGCCAGCAGTCCCAACCGGGGGGAGGGAGATACGCAGTATTTT. This codes for CASSPNRGEGDTQYF.

The chain uses TRBV11-2 and TRBJ2-5, with D unresolved. V gave up 3 bases and J gave up 4 bases, with 9 bases separating them. Germline V CDR1 and CDR2: SGHAT, FQNNGV. The CDR3 extends over 13 amino acids. The CDR3 DNA follows: TGTGCCAGCAGCTTTTCACGGTTAGAGACCCAGTACTTC. It codes for CASSFSRLETQYF. Full variable domain (outside the CDR3, taken from reference TRBV11-2 and TRBJ2-5): EAGVAQSPRYKIIEKRQSVAFWCNPISGHATLYWYQQILGQGPKLLIQFQNNGVVDDSQLPKDRFSAERLKGVDSTLKIQPAKLEDSAVYLCASSFSRLETQYFGPGTRLLVL.

The J gene is TRBJ1-2, the V gene TRBV27; no clear D. Trimming cost V 4 bases and J 5 bases, with 14 bases left between them. The CDR3 consists of 14 residues. Per the germline V gene, CDR1 is MNHEY and CDR2 is SMNVEV (reference sequence). This chain's CDR3 is CASSSQKFGYGYTF. The CDR3 region has the DNA TGTGCCAGCAGTTCTCAAAAATTCGGGTATGGCTACACCTTC.

The V call is TRBV4-2, the J call TRBJ2-1; the match to TRBD2 covers 13 bases. The CDR3 consists of 21 residues. J lost 2 bases, V lost 0 bases, and 13 bases had no gene match. CDR1 and CDR2 (germline): LGHNA, YNFKEQ. CDR3 bases: TGTGCCAGCAGCCAAGAGTTGTCCGGGACTAGCGGGATTCGGGCCTACAATGAGCAGTTCTTC. As protein: CASSQELSGTSGIRAYNEQFF.

This clone was seen a handful of times. This rearrangement joins TRBV4-2 to TRBJ1-2; D not certain. Germline loops: CDR1 LGHNA, CDR2 YNFKEQ. Trimming cost V 3 bases and J 4 bases, with 18 bases left between them. The CDR3 length is 16 residues. The DNA for the CDR3 is TGTGCCAGCAGCCAGGATCGCTGGGCCACAAGCTATGGCTACACCTTC. Translated: CASSQDRWATSYGYTF.

This clone occurred a few times. The chain uses TRBV30 and TRBJ2-7, with 9 bases fitting TRBD1. The CDR3 covers 13 residues. Germline CDR1 reads GTSNPN; CDR2 reads SVGIG (reference sequence). The V and J ends lost 4 bases and 5 bases, in that order; junction bases with no gene match: 6. The CDR3: CAWMGQGFHEQYF. Written as DNA, the CDR3 is TGTGCCTGGATGGGACAGGGTTTCCACGAGCAGTACTTC.

A note on this clone: A junction end diverges from the germline sequence, so it may reflect a read error. This chain joins TRBV6-5 and TRBJ2-7; tentative D call: TRBD2 (6 bases). This CDR3 is 11 amino acids long. Germline CDR1 reads MNHEY; CDR2 reads SVGAGI. In DNA form, the CDR3 reads TGTGCCAGCAGTGAATTGGGGTGGGAGGACTTC. Translating gives CASSELGWEDF.

Turning to this clone: The sample carries other DNA sequences with the same CDR3. V and J are TRBV7-9 and TRBJ1-1; D call uncertain. The CDR3 spans 12 residues. Germline CDR1 reads SEHNR; CDR2 reads FQNEAQ (reference sequence). The ends were cut back, 3 bases at V and 3 bases at J, with 5 bases in the middle. The CDR3 sequence is CASSFRDTEAFF. Written as DNA, the CDR3 is TGTGCCAGCAGCTTCCGGGACACTGAAGCTTTCTTT.

The CDR3 reads CASSAGLAHTDTQYF. The CDR3 nucleotides are TGCGCCAGCAGCGCGGGACTAGCGCACACAGATACGCAGTATTTT. The V call is TRBV5-1, the J call TRBJ2-3; TRBD2 matches 10 bases. The V and J ends lost 4 bases and 2 bases, in that order; junction bases with no gene match: 4. The CDR3 length is 15 residues. Germline CDR1 SGHRS, CDR2 YFSETQ.

This clone has only one observation. The V gene is TRBV18, the J gene TRBJ1-2, with no clear D. The CDR3 runs 13 residues. Per the germline V gene, CDR1 is KGHSH and CDR2 is LQKENI. V was pared by 2 bases and J by 6 bases, with 10 bases between. Here the CDR3 DNA reads TGTGCCAGCTCACCAAACTTCGCTGATGGCTACACCTTC. Translated, it gives CASSPNFADGYTF.

The chain has TRBV7-9 and TRBJ2-3; no clear D. Trimming stripped 4 bases from V and 4 bases from J, with 18 bases between. Germline V lookup: CDR1 SEHNR, CDR2 FQNEAQ (reference sequence). The CDR3 has 16 amino acids. The CDR3 bases are TGTGCCAGCAGCTACACATGGGCGATAGAAGCAGATACGCAGTATTTT. Its protein product is CASSYTWAIEADTQYF.

V and J are TRBV6-6 and TRBJ2-1, with 8 bases matching TRBD2. This CDR3 has 14 amino acids. Germline V gives CDR1 MNHNY, CDR2 SVGAGI (reference sequence). The junction had 5 bases not matched to a gene; V was cut back by 4 bases and J by 6 bases. The CDR3 region is CASSSAGDGNEQFF. The CDR3 region has the DNA TGTGCCAGCAGTTCAGCGGGAGATGGCAATGAGCAGTTCTTC.

This sequence joins TRBV5-5 and TRBJ2-1; 7 bases map to TRBD1. Germline V gene data show CDR1 as SGHKS and CDR2 as YYEKEE (reference sequence). The CDR3 loop spans 15 amino acids. The J segment lost 6 bases and the V segment lost 0 bases, leaving 6 bases of the junction unmatched. The CDR3 loop is CASSLEGATINEQFF. Written as DNA, the CDR3 is TGTGCCAGCAGCTTGGAGGGGGCTACTATCAATGAGCAGTTCTTC.

The chain uses TRBV4-1 and TRBJ1-3; D is possibly TRBD1 (5 bases). Trimming cost V 1 base and J 5 bases, with 12 bases left between them. CDR3 length: 15 residues. Germline CDR1 reads MGHRA; CDR2 reads YSYEKL. The CDR3 loop is CASSQVVGPRNTIYF. CDR3 DNA: TGCGCCAGCAGCCAAGTAGTGGGGCCGAGAAACACCATATATTTT.

The genes are TRBV7-6 and TRBJ1-1; tentatively, D is TRBD1 (5 bases). Trimming shortened V by 1 base and J by 5 bases, and 26 bases separated the two germline ends. CDR3 length equals 19 residues. Germline-derived CDR1 and CDR2 are SGHVS and FNYEAQ. As DNA, the CDR3 is TGTGCCAGCAGCTTAGACGGTTGGGGGGGGGAATATTCGAGGACTGAAGCTTTCTTT. It specifies CASSLDGWGGEYSRTEAFF.

The rearrangement uses TRBV19 and TRBJ1-1, with 7 bases fitting TRBD1. The CDR3 extends over 14 amino acids. Germline CDR1 is LNHDA and CDR2 is SQIVND (reference sequence). V trimming: 5 bases; J trimming: 3 bases; junction bases outside the gene matches: 6. The CDR3 loop is CASSSGGSDTEAFF. CDR3 nucleotide sequence: TGTGCCAGTAGTTCAGGGGGTTCGGACACTGAAGCTTTCTTT.